These T cell receptor beta chains were read from a single sample in a study of OX40 agonist ivuxolimab in advanced cancers. Sequenced by immunoSEQ multiplex PCR; TCRdb stores in-frame clones only, minus some. This table has around 130,000 clones, around 95% appearing once. Sequencing used CD4+ or CD8+ T cells sorted from blood, obtained in a trial of the OX40 agonist ivuxolimab. These receptors all stem from an adult with an advanced solid tumor such as melanoma, head and neck, liver or kidney cancer. CDR3s include the opening cysteine and the closing phenylalanine or tryptophan. A D gene is named only where the DNA matches it firmly. Some rows mark clone size as missing; the rest say once, few, many or name a class of expanded clone.

TRBJ1-1,TRBD1,TRBV7-3,-,CASSWTGESTEAFF,TGTGCCAGCAGCTGGACAGGGGAGAGTACTGAAGCTTTCTTT
TRBJ2-5,-,TRBV7-2,-,CASSLAGLGETQYF,TGTGCCAGCAGCTTAGCGGGTCTAGGGGAGACCCAGTACTTC
TRBJ1-6,TRBD1,TRBV5-1,-,CASSYGTDNSPLHF,TGCGCCAGCAGCTACGGGACAGATAATTCACCCCTCCACTTT
TRBJ1-2,-,TRBV27,-,CASSPQVPRPGPRTLYGYTF,TGTGCCAGCAGTCCCCAAGTGCCACGGCCGGGGCCGAGGACCCTCTATGGCTACACCTTC
TRBJ2-5,-,TRBV7-9,-,CASSLGTGGETQYF,TGTGCCAGCAGCTTAGGGACCGGGGGAGAGACCCAGTACTTC
TRBJ2-3,TRBD1,TRBV28,-,CASSRDRKSTDTQYF,TGTGCCAGCAGCCGGGACAGGAAAAGCACAGATACGCAGTATTTT
TRBJ2-6,-,TRBV7-3,-,CASSLTRGSGANVLTF,TGTGCCAGCAGCTTAACGAGAGGCTCTGGGGCCAACGTCCTGACTTTC
TRBJ2-7,-,TRBV11-3,once,CASSLVRGYEQYF,TGTGCCAGCAGCTTAGTACGGGGGTACGAGCAGTACTTC
TRBJ2-3,TRBD2,TRBV7-9,once,CASSLKGGLAVSTDTQYF,TGTGCCAGCAGCTTAAAAGGAGGACTAGCGGTTAGCACAGATACGCAGTATTTT
TRBJ1-3,-,TRBV28,-,CASRIPGRQGNTIYF,TGTGCCAGCAGGATCCCAGGGCGCCAAGGAAACACCATATATTTT
TRBJ1-1,-,TRBV6-6,-,CASSQKPERERTEAFF,TGTGCCAGCAGCCAAAAACCTGAAAGGGAGCGCACTGAAGCTTTCTTT
TRBJ1-1,-,TRBV4-2,-,CASSQEGANTEAFF,TGTGCCAGCAGCCAAGAGGGGGCGAACACTGAAGCTTTCTTT
TRBJ2-1,-,TRBV6-5,-,CASSDTLPYNEQFF,TGTGCCAGCAGTGACACTCTACCGTACAATGAGCAGTTCTTC
TRBJ1-2,-,TRBV19,-,CASSTYRDGYTF,TGTGCCAGTAGCACCTACAGGGATGGCTACACCTTC
TRBJ1-1,TRBD1,TRBV11-2,-,CASSLQGGWTEAFF,TGTGCCAGCAGCTTACAGGGGGGATGGACTGAAGCTTTCTTT
TRBJ2-7,TRBD2,TRBV7-2,-,CASSLSLAAPYEQYF,TGTGCCAGCAGCTTGAGCCTAGCGGCTCCGTACGAGCAGTACTTC
TRBJ1-5,TRBD1,TRBV6-1,once,CASSAGGHQPQHF,TGTGCCAGCAGCGCAGGGGGCCATCAGCCCCAGCATTTT
TRBJ2-5,-,TRBV7-9,-,CASSTRSVLETQYF,TGTGCCAGCTCAACGAGGTCAGTCCTTGAGACCCAGTACTTC
TRBJ2-7,-,TRBV7-3,-,CASSLYRDYEQYF,TGTGCCAGCAGCTTATACAGGGACTACGAGCAGTACTTC
TRBJ2-7,-,TRBV19,-,CASSTGSDSSYEQYF,TGTGCCAGTAGTACGGGGTCGGACAGCTCCTACGAGCAGTACTTC
TRBJ2-1,TRBD2,TRBV7-2,-,CASSPRTSGERSHEQFF,TGTGCCAGCAGCCCCCGGACTAGCGGGGAGAGATCCCATGAGCAGTTCTTC
TRBJ1-5,-,TRBV11-2,-,CASSLARGQPQHF,TGTGCCAGCAGCTTAGCCCGAGGTCAGCCCCAGCATTTT
TRBJ1-1,-,TRBV19,-,CASSIWGKGAPNTEAFF,TGTGCCAGTAGTATTTGGGGGAAAGGGGCCCCGAACACTGAAGCTTTCTTT
TRBJ2-3,-,TRBV9,-,CASSGPPGGSRSTDTQYF,TGTGCCAGCAGCGGTCCCCCGGGGGGCAGCAGGAGCACAGATACGCAGTATTTT
TRBJ2-1,-,TRBV18,-,CASSPPGGVYNEQFF,TGTGCCAGCTCACCACCCGGAGGGGTGTACAATGAGCAGTTCTTC
TRBJ1-1,-,TRBV11-2,-,CASSFRAGSGNTEAFF,TGTGCCAGCAGCTTTAGAGCGGGGTCAGGGAACACTGAAGCTTTCTTT
TRBJ2-1,-,TRBV20-1,-,CSATSSEQFF,TGCAGTGCTACTAGCAGTGAGCAGTTCTTC
TRBJ2-7,TRBD1,TRBV7-2,-,CASSLAGGVESYEQYF,TGTGCCAGCAGCTTAGCAGGGGGCGTTGAGTCCTACGAGCAGTACTTC
TRBJ2-7,-,TRBV7-9,-,CASRGRDNSYEQYF,TGTGCCAGCCGGGGGCGGGACAACTCCTACGAGCAGTACTTC
TRBJ1-6,-,TRBV7-6,-,CASSRVGRGTRSPLHF,TGTGCCAGCAGCAGAGTGGGGCGGGGGACGCGTTCACCCCTCCACTTT
TRBJ2-5,TRBD1,TRBV7-2,-,CASSLGTGGRGTQYF,TGTGCCAGCAGCTTAGGGACAGGGGGCAGGGGGACCCAGTACTTC